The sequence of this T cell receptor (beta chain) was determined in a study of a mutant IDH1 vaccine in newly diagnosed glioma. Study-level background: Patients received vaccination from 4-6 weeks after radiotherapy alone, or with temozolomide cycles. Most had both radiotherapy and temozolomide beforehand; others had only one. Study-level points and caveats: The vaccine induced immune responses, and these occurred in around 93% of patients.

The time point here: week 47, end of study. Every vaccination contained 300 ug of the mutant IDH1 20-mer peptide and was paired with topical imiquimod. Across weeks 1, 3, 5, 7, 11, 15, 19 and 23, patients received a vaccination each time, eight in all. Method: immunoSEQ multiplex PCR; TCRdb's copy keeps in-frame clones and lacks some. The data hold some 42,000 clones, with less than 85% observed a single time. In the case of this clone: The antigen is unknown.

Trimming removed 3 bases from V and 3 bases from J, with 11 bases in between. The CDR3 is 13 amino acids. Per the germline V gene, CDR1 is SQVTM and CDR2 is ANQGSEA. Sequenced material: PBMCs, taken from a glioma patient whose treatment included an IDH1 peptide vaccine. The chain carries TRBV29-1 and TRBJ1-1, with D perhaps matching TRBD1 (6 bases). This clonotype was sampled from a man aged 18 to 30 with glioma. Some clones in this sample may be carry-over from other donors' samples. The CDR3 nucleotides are TGCAGCGTTGAGAGGGGGTGGGACACTGAAGCTTTCTTT. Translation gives CSVERGWDTEAFF.